One T cell receptor (beta chain) is described in this entry. Authors' analysis steps: Nucleated cell number was recorded as an estimate derived from reference gene primer amplification. Only in-frame clones appear in the TCRdb table, and some are missing; sequencing was by immunoSEQ multiplex PCR. The V and J calls and clone size are taken from that table; D and trimming were inferred from the DNA. The table lists 150,000 to 200,000 clones, approximately 95% of them singletons. The data are from a study of blood T cell repertoires in COVID-19. Study at large: The United States, Italy and Spain provided the acute and convalescent COVID-19 samples.

This sequence originates from a woman aged 45-59 years with acute or convalescent COVID-19. Sequenced: peripheral blood.

The chain's CDR3 is CASSQEGLSSGNTIYF. The CDR3, as DNA: TGCGCCAGCAGCCAAGAAGGACTTAGCTCTGGAAACACCATATATTTT. This sequence joins TRBV4-1 and TRBJ1-3, with D hard to call. Trimming stripped 0 bases from V and 0 bases from J, with 9 bases between. There are 16 residues in the CDR3. CDR1 and CDR2 (germline): MGHRA, YSYEKL.